These 11 T cell receptor beta chains originate from one sample sequenced in a study of monozygotic twins with inflammatory bowel disease. From the 5' RACE reads, TCRdb lists one entry per CDR3 protein and no DNA. The sample holds 420,000 or so distinct CDR3 sequences. The sequenced sample was blood. These receptors all stem from a human donor with ulcerative colitis or Crohn's disease, or a healthy co-twin of an affected twin (not recorded which).

The chain carries TRBV7-8 and TRBJ2-2; TCRdb's D call of TRBD2 is untestable without DNA. The CDR3 runs 15 residues. Germline values: CDR1 SGHVS, CDR2 FQNEAQ. CDR3: CASIYGRGNTGELFF. The full variable domain, in which reference TRBV7-8 and TRBJ2-2 provide the parts outside the CDR3, is GAGVSQSPRYKVAKRGQDVALRCDPISGHVSLFWYQQALGQGPEFLTYFQNEAQLDKSGLPSDRFFAERPEGSVSTLKIQRTQQEDSAVYLCASIYGRGNTGELFFGEGSRLTVL.

The V call is TRBV12-3 or TRBV12-4, the J call TRBJ2-2. This CDR3 comprises 16 residues. The CDR3 region is CASSFDGVWNTGELFF.

This chain links TRBV12-3 or TRBV12-4 with TRBJ2-2; TCRdb designates TRBD1, a call that cannot be tested without DNA. The CDR3 extends over 15 amino acids. The CDR3 is CASSPTWGNTGELFF.

The chain has TRBV20-1 and TRBJ1-5; TCRdb lists TRBD1, though no DNA is available to test this call. From germline, CDR1 is DFQATT and CDR2 SNEGSKA (reference sequence). The CDR3 loop spans 17 amino acids. Here the CDR3 reads CSASTTTGPGSNQPQHF.

V and J are TRBV7-2 and TRBJ2-5; as DNA is missing, the TRBD1 call by TCRdb cannot be tested. Germline assignment: CDR1 SGHTA and CDR2 FQGNSA. The CDR3 spans 16 residues. The CDR3: CASSLAPGTIQETQYF.

V usage is TRBV3-1 and J usage is TRBJ2-5. Germline CDR1 and CDR2: LGHDT and YNNKEL (reference sequence). The CDR3 has 14 residues. The CDR3 region is CASSQPPTPETQYF.

This sequence joins TRBV25-1 and TRBJ1-2; with no DNA, the TCRdb D assignment of TRBD1 cannot be verified. Germline V CDR1 and CDR2: MGHDK, SYGVNS. There are 11 residues in the CDR3. The CDR3 region is CASSLGRGYTF.

The gene calls are TRBV9 and TRBJ2-3; the TCRdb D gene call, TRBD2, has no DNA to confirm it. The CDR3 consists of 17 residues. The V gene's germline CDR1 is SGDLS and CDR2 YYNGEE. The CDR3 protein is CASSPGTSGKGTDTQYF.

The rearrangement joins TRBV11-2 to TRBJ1-5; TCRdb's D call of TRBD1 is untestable without DNA. The CDR3 loop spans 14 amino acids. Germline CDR1 SGHAT, CDR2 FQNNGV. CDR3 sequence: CASSLGGGDQPQHF.

The chain couples TRBV6-1 to TRBJ2-1; TCRdb designates TRBD1, a call that cannot be tested without DNA. Germline values: CDR1 MNHNS, CDR2 SASEGT. CDR3 size: 15 residues. The CDR3 loop reads CASRRVQGDYNEQFF.

The rearrangement joins TRBV29-1 to TRBJ2-1; TCRdb calls TRBD2, which cannot be checked without DNA. Germline V gene sequence: CDR1 SQVTM, CDR2 ANQGSEA. This CDR3 has 13 amino acids. The CDR3 protein is CSGHSGKYNEQFF.